This entry describes one TCR beta chain. This entry belongs to a study of PD-1 blockade in classical Hodgkin lymphoma. Some clones are missing from TCRdb's copy, which holds only in-frame ones; the method was immunoSEQ multiplex PCR. This table holds about 9,900 clones, less than 80% found once. Stated time point: cycle 4 day 1 (C4D1), after six to seven weeks of nivolumab. Every patient was affected by relapse after autologous stem cell transplantation, while exposure to brentuximab vedotin was not uniform. Magnetic negative selection, applied to thawed PBMCs, was used to isolate the CD8+ T cells. V was cut by 8 bases and J by 5 bases, with 10 bases left in between. This CDR3 region has 11 residues.

The sequence was obtained from a human donor with classical Hodgkin lymphoma. The sequencing used CD8+ T cells from blood, collected before the fourth cycle of nivolumab. The V and J genes are TRBV5-3 and TRBJ1-1; D is unclear. TRBV5-3 is an ORF, with its function uncertain. The CDR3 DNA follows: TGTGCCAGCAGCGCCCGGACTGAAGCTTTCTTT. The encoded protein is CASSARTEAFF.